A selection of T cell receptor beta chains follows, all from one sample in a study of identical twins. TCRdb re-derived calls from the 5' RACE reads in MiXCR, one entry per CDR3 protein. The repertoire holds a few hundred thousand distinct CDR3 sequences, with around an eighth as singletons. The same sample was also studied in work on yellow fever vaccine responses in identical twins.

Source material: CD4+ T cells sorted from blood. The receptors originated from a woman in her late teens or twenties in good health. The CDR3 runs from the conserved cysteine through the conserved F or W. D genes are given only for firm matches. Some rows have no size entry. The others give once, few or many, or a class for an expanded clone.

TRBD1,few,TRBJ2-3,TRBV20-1,TGCAGTGCTAGCCCGACAGGGACGGGCCTAACGCAGTATTTT,CSASPTGTGLTQYF
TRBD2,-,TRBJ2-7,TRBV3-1,TGTGCCAGCAGCGGCGGGACTAGCGGGACCGAGCAGTACTTC,CASSGGTSGTEQYF
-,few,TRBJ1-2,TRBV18,TGTGCCAGCTCAGGAGGTCGAGGGCGCAACTATGGCTACACCTTC,CASSGGRGRNYGYTF
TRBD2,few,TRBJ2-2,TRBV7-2,TGTGCCAGCAGCTCCAGGACTAGCGGTAACACCGGGGAGCTGTTTTTT,CASSSRTSGNTGELFF
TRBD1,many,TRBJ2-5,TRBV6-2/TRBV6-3,TGTGCCAGCAGTCGCCCCGGGACAGGGGTGGAGACCCAGTACTTC,CASSRPGTGVETQYF
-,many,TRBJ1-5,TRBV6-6,TGTGCCAGCAAAAAGGATGGGCAGCCCCAGCATTTT,CASKKDGQPQHF
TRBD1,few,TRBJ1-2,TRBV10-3,TGTGCCATCAGTGATCCGGACAGGAGTATATACTATGGCTACACCTTC,CAISDPDRSIYYGYTF
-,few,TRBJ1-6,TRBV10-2,TGCGCCAGCAGTGAGCCCGGGGACCTCACTTCACCCCTCCACTTT,CASSEPGDLTSPLHF
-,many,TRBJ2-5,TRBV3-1,TGTGCCAGCAGCCAAGACGGGGCCTCCATGACCCAGTACTTC,CASSQDGASMTQYF
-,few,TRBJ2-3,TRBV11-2,TGTGCCAGCAGCTTGAATGGGCGGCGGGGAGATACGCAGTATTTT,CASSLNGRRGDTQYF
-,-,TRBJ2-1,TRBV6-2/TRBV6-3,TGTGCCAGCACCCAAGGAGGGGAAGAGCAGTTCTTC,CASTQGGEEQFF
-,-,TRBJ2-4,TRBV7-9,TGTGCCAGCAGCTCCTCTGGCTCGAAAAACATTCAGTACTTC,CASSSSGSKNIQYF
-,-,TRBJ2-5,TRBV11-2,TGTGCCAGCAGCTTAGAGAGGGCTACCCAAGAGACCCAGTACTTC,CASSLERATQETQYF
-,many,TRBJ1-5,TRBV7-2,TGTGCCAGCAGCAGGCTGGTGAGCAATCAGCCCCAGCATTTT,CASSRLVSNQPQHF
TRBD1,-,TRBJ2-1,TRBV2,TGTGCCAGCAAACAGGGGGCCTACAATGAGCAGTTCTTC,CASKQGAYNEQFF
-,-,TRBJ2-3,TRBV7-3,TGTGCCAGCAGCTTACGGGCCGGGGTAGATACGCAGTATTTT,CASSLRAGVDTQYF
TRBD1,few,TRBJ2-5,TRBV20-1,TGCAGTGCTAGGCGTATCCATGGGACAGGGTTTATGACCCAGTACTTC,CSARRIHGTGFMTQYF
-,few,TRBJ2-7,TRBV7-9,TGTGCCAGCAGCTTCCCTGGACGCTCCTACGAGCAGTACTTC,CASSFPGRSYEQYF
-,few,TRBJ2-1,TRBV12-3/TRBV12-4,TGTGCCAGCAGCCCTCGGTCGAATGAGCAGTTCTTC,CASSPRSNEQFF
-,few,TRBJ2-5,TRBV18,TGTGCCAGCTCACCACAAACAGGGAGTGTAGAGACCCAGTACTTC,CASSPQTGSVETQYF
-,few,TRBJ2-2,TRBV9,TGTGCCAGCAGCTCCCGTATGAACACCGGGGAGCTGTTTTTT,CASSSRMNTGELFF
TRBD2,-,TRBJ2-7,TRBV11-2,TGTGCCAGCAGCTTAGGTCCTACTAGCGGGTCCTTTACCTACGAGCAGTACTTC,CASSLGPTSGSFTYEQYF
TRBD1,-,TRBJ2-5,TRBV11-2,TGTGCCAGCAGCCCTGGACAGGGTTCGGAGACCCAGTACTTC,CASSPGQGSETQYF
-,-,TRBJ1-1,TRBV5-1,TGCGCCAGCAGCCTGCGAGGTGGAGGGGGAGAGACTGAAGCTTTCTTT,CASSLRGGGGETEAFF
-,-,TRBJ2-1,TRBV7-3,TGTGCCAGCAGCCCCACGGGACCGAACTACAATGAGCAGTTCTTC,CASSPTGPNYNEQFF
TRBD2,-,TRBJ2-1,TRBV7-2,TGTGCCAGCAGACCTAGCGGGGACAATGAGCAGTTCTTC,CASRPSGDNEQFF
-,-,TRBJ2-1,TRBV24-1,TGTGCCACCAGTGATTCCTTTGACCGGGCCGTGGAGTTCTTC,CATSDSFDRAVEFF
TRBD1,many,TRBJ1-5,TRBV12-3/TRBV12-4,TGTGCCAGCAGTTTTAGTCAGGGGGGAGGTCAGCCCCAGCATTTT,CASSFSQGGGQPQHF
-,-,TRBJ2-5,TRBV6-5,TGTGCCAGCAGTTACGTCGGGGGCCCTCAAGAGACCCAGTACTTC,CASSYVGGPQETQYF
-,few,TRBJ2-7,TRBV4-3,TGCGCCAGCAGCCAAGAGTTGACAAATCTCTACGAGCAGTACTTC,CASSQELTNLYEQYF
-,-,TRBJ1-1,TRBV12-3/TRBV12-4,TGTGCCACCAGTCCAGACAGAACCTATAACACTGAAGCTTTCTTT,CATSPDRTYNTEAFF
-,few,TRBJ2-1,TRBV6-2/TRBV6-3,TGTGCCAGCAGTTACTCGGGCCATGGGGGTGAGCAGTTCTTC,CASSYSGHGGEQFF
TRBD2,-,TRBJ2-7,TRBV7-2,TGTGCCAGCAGCCCCCCTAGCGGATACTACGAGCAGTACTTC,CASSPPSGYYEQYF
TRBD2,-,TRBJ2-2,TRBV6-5,TGTGCCAGCAGTTACTCTGGCGGGGGGGCCGGGGAGCTGTTTTTT,CASSYSGGGAGELFF
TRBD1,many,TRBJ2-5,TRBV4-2,TGTGCCAGCAGCCCGTCCCGGGACAGGGGACAGCAAGAGACCCAGTACTTC,CASSPSRDRGQQETQYF
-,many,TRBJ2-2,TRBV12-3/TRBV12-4,TGTGCCAGCAGCCAACCCAGGGTGGACACCGGGGAGCTGTTTTTT,CASSQPRVDTGELFF
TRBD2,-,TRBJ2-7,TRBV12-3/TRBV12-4,TGTGCCAGCAGTCTGACTAGCGGGGGACAAGAGCAGTACTTC,CASSLTSGGQEQYF
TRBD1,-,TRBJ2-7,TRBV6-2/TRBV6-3,TGTGCCAGCAGTTACTCAACCCCCGGCTGGGGACAGGGGATAAGCGTTAACGAGCAGTACTTC,CASSYSTPGWGQGISVNEQYF
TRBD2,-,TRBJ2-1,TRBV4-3,TGCGCCAGCAGCCAACTCGCGGGAGGACCGGTCGGTGAGCAGTTCTTC,CASSQLAGGPVGEQFF
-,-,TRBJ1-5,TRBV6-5,TGTGCCAGCAGTTGGTCAGGGGCCGGTCAGCCCCAGCATTTT,CASSWSGAGQPQHF
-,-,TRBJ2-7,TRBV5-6,TGTGCCAGCAGCTGGGGTGGCAGGACCCCTTTCGAGCAGTACTTC,CASSWGGRTPFEQYF
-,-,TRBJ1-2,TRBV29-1,TGCAGCGTTTCAGATGGCCGGGTTGGCTACACCTTC,CSVSDGRVGYTF
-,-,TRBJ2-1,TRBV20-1,TGCAATGCCCGCTCCTACAATGAGCAGTTCTTC,CNARSYNEQFF
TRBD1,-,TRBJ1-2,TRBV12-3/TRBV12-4,TGTGCCAGCAGTATTAAGACAGGGGGCTATGGCTACACCTTC,CASSIKTGGYGYTF
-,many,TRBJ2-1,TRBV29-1,TGCAGCGTTGCAAGTTCTAAATGGAATGAGCAGTTCTTC,CSVASSKWNEQFF
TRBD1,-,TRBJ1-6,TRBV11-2,TGTGCCAGCAGCTTAACCCCCTCACGACAGGGAGGAAATTCACCCCTCCACTTT,CASSLTPSRQGGNSPLHF
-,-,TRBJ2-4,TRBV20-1,TGCAGTGCCCCAGACACCTTAGCCAAAAACATTCAGTACTTC,CSAPDTLAKNIQYF
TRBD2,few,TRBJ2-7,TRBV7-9,TGTGCCAGCAGCTTAGAAGCTAGCGGGCAGTACTTC,CASSLEASGQYF
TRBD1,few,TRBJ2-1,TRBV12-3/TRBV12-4,TGTGCCAGCAGTTCGTGGACAGGGGGCGGCAATGAGCAGTTCTTC,CASSSWTGGGNEQFF
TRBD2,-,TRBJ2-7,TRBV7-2,TGTGCCAGCAGCTTGATTAGCGGGAGTGGTTCCTACGAGCAGTACTTC,CASSLISGSGSYEQYF
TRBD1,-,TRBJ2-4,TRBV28,TGTGCCAGCAGTTCACAGGGGGCGATTGCCAAAAACATTCAGTACTTC,CASSSQGAIAKNIQYF
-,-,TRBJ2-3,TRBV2,TGTGCCAGCAGTCGACAGGCCCTTAGCACAGATACGCAGTATTTT,CASSRQALSTDTQYF
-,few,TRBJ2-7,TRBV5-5,TGTGCCAGCAGCTTGGCACTAACCCCTAACGAGCAGTACTTC,CASSLALTPNEQYF
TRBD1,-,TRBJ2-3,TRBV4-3,TGCGCCAGCAGCCAAGGACAGGGGGCGCTTACGCAGTATTTT,CASSQGQGALTQYF
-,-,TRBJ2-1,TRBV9,TGTGCCAGCAGCGTAGAGGCGGACAATGAGCAGTTCTTC,CASSVEADNEQFF
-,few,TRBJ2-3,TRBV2,TGTGCCAGCAGTGATAGGCAGGGCACAGATACGCAGTATTTT,CASSDRQGTDTQYF
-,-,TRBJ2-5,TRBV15,TGTGCCACCAGCCTTGGCGGAGGGGAGACCCAGTACTTC,CATSLGGGETQYF
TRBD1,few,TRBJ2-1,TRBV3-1,TGTGCCAGCAGCCAAGAGCTGCGGACAGGGGACCATGAGCAGTTCTTC,CASSQELRTGDHEQFF
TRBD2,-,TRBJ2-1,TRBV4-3,TGCGCCAGCAGCCAGTTCACTAGCGCCAGCTCCTACAATGAGCAGTTCTTC,CASSQFTSASSYNEQFF